The 19 T cell receptor beta chains below all came from one sample that was sequenced in a study of shared clonotypes between healthy human individuals. Method: immunoSEQ multiplex PCR; TCRdb's copy keeps in-frame clones and lacks some. The sample contains about 2 million clones, about 95% of which appear only once. It was CD45RO-negative cells, positively selected for CCR7, that made up naive CD8 cells, with terminally differentiated effector memory CD45RA+ cells excluded. The sequencing input was naive CD8+ T cells sorted from blood. These receptors originate from a man younger than 30 in good health.

The V call is TRBV2, the J call TRBJ1-5, with a possible D match to TRBD1 (6 bases). Germline lookup yields CDR1 SNHLY and CDR2 FYNNEI. With 6 bases removed from V and 3 bases from J, the gap between germline ends came to 24 bases. This CDR3 is built from 18 residues. CDR3 in amino acids: CASSVQGTGIAYNQPQHF. Here the CDR3 DNA reads TGTGCCAGCAGCGTACAGGGAACCGGGATAGCTTACAATCAGCCCCAGCATTTT.

V and J are TRBV4-1 and TRBJ2-5, with 7 positions matching TRBD2. The CDR3 runs to 16 residues. The V gene's germline CDR1 is MGHRA and CDR2 YSYEKL. Losses at the gene ends were 0 bases for V and 5 bases for J; bases not matched to a gene: 9. CDR3 sequence reads: CASSQDGLAVTETQYF. The CDR3 DNA follows: TGCGCCAGCAGCCAAGATGGGCTAGCGGTCACGGAGACCCAGTACTTC.

The V and J genes are TRBV7-2 and TRBJ2-1; possibly TRBD2 for D (5 bases). Trimming removed 5 bases at V and 3 bases at J, with 14 bases between. The CDR3 length is 15 residues. Per the germline V gene, CDR1 is SGHTA and CDR2 is FQGNSA. The CDR3: CASSRRWGVYNEQFF. In DNA, the CDR3 is TGTGCCAGCAGCCGCAGGTGGGGAGTCTACAATGAGCAGTTCTTC.

The CDR3 bases are TGTGCCAGCAGTATCCAGGGGGACTCCTACGAGCAGTACTTC. As protein: CASSIQGDSYEQYF. J is TRBJ2-7 and V is TRBV28; 7 bases line up with TRBD1. The V gene end was trimmed by 5 bases and the J gene end by 0 bases; junction bases not matched to a gene: 4. Per the germline V gene, CDR1 is MDHEN and CDR2 is SYDVKM. This CDR3 comprises 14 residues. The full variable domain, its missing parts supplied by reference TRBV28 and TRBJ2-7, is DVKVTQSSRYLVKRTGEKVFLECVQDMDHENMFWYRQDPGLGLRLIYFSYDVKMKEKGDIPEGYSVSREKKERFSLILESASTNQTSMYLCASSIQGDSYEQYFGPGTRLTVT.

This clone was counted a single time. V is TRBV27 and J is TRBJ2-3; possible D gene TRBD2, 6 bases. V dropped 2 bases and J dropped 0 bases, with 9 bases sitting between them. Looked up from germline, CDR1 is MNHEY and CDR2 is SMNVEV (reference sequence). The CDR3 loop spans 15 amino acids. CDR3 amino acids: CASSLGGTSTDTQYF. CDR3 in DNA: TGTGCCAGCAGTTTAGGCGGGACTAGCACAGATACGCAGTATTTT.

The rearrangement uses TRBV10-3 and TRBJ1-6, with 7 positions matching TRBD1. CDR3 size: 16 residues. V shed 2 bases and J 2 bases; nucleotides not matched to a gene: 3. CDR1 is ENHRY, CDR2 SYGVKD, per germline. The CDR3 sequence: CAISEAQGAYNSPLHF. As DNA, the CDR3 is TGTGCCATCAGTGAGGCCCAGGGGGCCTATAATTCACCCCTCCACTTT.

This rearrangement joins TRBV21-1 to TRBJ2-7; the tabulated D call, TRBD1, remains unverified against the DNA. TRBV21-1 is described as a pseudogene. This CDR3 comprises 14 residues. The DNA for the CDR3 is TGTGCCAGCAGCAAAGACAGGGAAAGGTACGAGCAGTACTTC. This sequence encodes CASSKDRERYEQYF.

The chain employs TRBV4-1 and TRBJ1-4; 10 positions agree with TRBD1. CDR1 and CDR2 from the germline V gene are MGHRA and YSYEKL. V was pared by 0 bases and J by 8 bases, with 12 bases of the junction left unmatched. This CDR3 comprises 18 residues. CDR3: CASSQEWDRGNGREKLFF. The CDR3 DNA follows: TGCGCCAGCAGCCAAGAATGGGACAGGGGTAATGGACGGGAAAAACTGTTTTTT.

The chain couples TRBV27 to TRBJ2-7; 10 bases are a match to TRBD1. J was trimmed by 3 bases and V by 4 bases; bases with no gene match: 9. The germline CDR1 and CDR2 sequences are MNHEY and SMNVEV (reference sequence). The CDR3 is made up of 16 amino acids. The chain's CDR3 is CASSWVRTGGFYEQYF. The DNA of the CDR3 is TGTGCCAGCAGTTGGGTTCGGACAGGGGGTTTCTACGAGCAGTACTTC.

Concerning this clone: The sample has other DNA sequences that encode this CDR3 too. The gene calls are TRBV6-1 and TRBJ2-7; TRBD1 aligns across 8 bases. Germline V gene sequence: CDR1 MNHNS, CDR2 SASEGT. J gave up 2 bases and V 1 base, and 4 bases lay outside the gene matches. This CDR3 spans 15 amino acids. The CDR3 protein is CASSEGPQGAYEQYF. The CDR3, as DNA: TGTGCCAGCAGTGAAGGTCCACAGGGGGCCTACGAGCAGTACTTC.

The V and J genes are TRBV10-2 and TRBJ1-6; D is uncertain. This CDR3 is 17 amino acids long. Germline V gene sequence: CDR1 WSHSY, CDR2 SAAADI. V gave up 3 bases and J gave up 5 bases, with 17 bases separating them. The CDR3: CASSEGFWTENNSPLHF. In DNA form, the CDR3 reads TGCGCCAGCAGTGAAGGGTTTTGGACGGAAAATAATTCACCCCTCCACTTT.

CDR3 bases: TGTGCCAGCAGTTACGGGCCAGGGGCACAAGAGACCCAGTACTTC. This encodes CASSYGPGAQETQYF. The rearrangement uses TRBV6-6 and TRBJ2-5, with D possibly matching TRBD1 (6 bases). The CDR3 loop spans 15 amino acids. V lost 2 bases, J lost 2 bases, and 12 bases lay in between. Germline CDR1 and CDR2: MNHNY and SVGAGI (reference sequence).

The chain joins TRBV27 to TRBJ2-7; 7 bases align to TRBD1. Germline trimming cut 3 bases from V and 5 bases from J; bases unmatched to any gene: 7. The germline V gene encodes CDR1 MNHEY and CDR2 SMNVEV (reference sequence). This CDR3 comprises 14 residues. CDR3 in amino acids: CASSLGIGGHEQYF. In DNA, the CDR3 is TGTGCCAGCAGTTTGGGGATAGGGGGCCACGAGCAGTACTTC.

The V call is TRBV19, the J call TRBJ1-1; D not certain. V was clipped by 2 bases and J by 5 bases, with 12 bases between them. The germline CDR1 and CDR2 sequences are LNHDA and SQIVND (reference sequence). CDR3 length equals 14 residues. The CDR3 nucleotides are TGTGCCAGTAGTATAAATGTAGGGTTTACTGAAGCTTTCTTT. Its protein is CASSINVGFTEAFF.

In regard to this clone: The sample contains more than one DNA sequence encoding this CDR3. The rearrangement joins TRBV7-2 to TRBJ2-7; unclear D gene. CDR1 SGHTA and CDR2 FQGNSA come from the germline V gene. This CDR3 spans 11 amino acids. V was cut by 4 bases and J by 2 bases, with 3 bases left in between. CDR3 sequence reads: CASSSTYEQYF. The CDR3 bases are TGTGCCAGCAGCTCGACCTACGAGCAGTACTTC.

A note on this clone: The sample carries other DNA sequences with the same CDR3. CDR3 in amino acids: CASRPTGNTEAFF. The CDR3 region has the DNA TGTGCCAGCAGACCGACAGGCAACACTGAAGCTTTCTTT. The V call is TRBV6-5, the J call TRBJ1-1; D possibly corresponds to TRBD1 (6 bases). The CDR3 runs to 13 residues. Trimming removed 6 bases at V and 2 bases at J, with 10 bases between. Germline assignment: CDR1 MNHEY and CDR2 SVGAGI.

This clone was observed a single time. V usage is TRBV11-2 and J usage is TRBJ2-7; D may match TRBD1 or TRBD2 (5 bases each). CDR1 SGHAT and CDR2 FQNNGV come from the germline V gene. The length of the CDR3 is 12 residues. The V and J ends lost 3 bases and 8 bases respectively, with 11 bases between them. This CDR3 reads CASSLGPQQQYF. CDR3 coding DNA: TGTGCCAGCAGCTTGGGACCCCAGCAGCAGTACTTC.

This clone occurred once. Other nucleotide sequences from this sample produce the same CDR3. V usage is TRBV27 and J usage is TRBJ1-5; D unresolved. The CDR3 length is 14 residues. The germline CDR1 and CDR2 sequences are MNHEY and SMNVEV (reference sequence). V was shortened by 5 bases and J by 1 base, with 9 bases between the two germline ends. CDR3 sequence: CASSRGVSNQPQHF. The CDR3 DNA is TGTGCCAGCAGTCGGGGTGTCAGCAATCAGCCCCAGCATTTT.

J is TRBJ2-1 and V is TRBV13, with 12 nucleotides matching TRBD1. V dropped 2 bases and J dropped 8; count of bases not matched to a gene: 4. CDR1 is PRHDT and CDR2 is FYEKMQ in the germline V gene (reference sequence). The CDR3 covers 15 residues. The CDR3 loop reads CASSLSGQGAYEQFF. In nucleotides, the CDR3 is TGTGCCAGCAGCTTATCGGGACAGGGGGCTTATGAGCAGTTCTTC.